Included here is one TCR beta chain sequence, with context. The sample belongs to a study of T cells in Graves' hyperthyroidism and ophthalmopathy. Study-level background: The blood sample was taken at first diagnosis, before treatment began.

Together with thyroid ultrasound, orbital computed tomography, serum thyroxine and TRAb, clinical symptoms were used for diagnoses. Amplified TCR beta CDR3 regions came from RNA transcripts. A first-round RT-PCR of the TCR CDR3 used the HTBI primer set. TCRdb used MiXCR to reprocess the multiplex PCR reads, holding one entry per CDR3 protein. This sample yields about 270,000 distinct CDR3 sequences, of which 20% to 25% are seen a single time; around 65% belongs to the top ten. The sequenced material came from blood. The sequence was collected from a man aged 25 to 40 with Graves' ophthalmopathy.

The CDR3 DNA is TGTGCCACCAGAGGACAACAACTCACAGATACGCAGTATTTT. Its translation is CATRGQQLTDTQYF. The gene calls are TRBV24-1 and TRBJ2-3; a weak D match, TRBD1 (5 bases). This CDR3 contains 14 residues. CDR1 is KGHDR and CDR2 is SFDVKD in the germline V gene. V gave up 7 bases and J gave up 2 bases, with 12 bases separating them.